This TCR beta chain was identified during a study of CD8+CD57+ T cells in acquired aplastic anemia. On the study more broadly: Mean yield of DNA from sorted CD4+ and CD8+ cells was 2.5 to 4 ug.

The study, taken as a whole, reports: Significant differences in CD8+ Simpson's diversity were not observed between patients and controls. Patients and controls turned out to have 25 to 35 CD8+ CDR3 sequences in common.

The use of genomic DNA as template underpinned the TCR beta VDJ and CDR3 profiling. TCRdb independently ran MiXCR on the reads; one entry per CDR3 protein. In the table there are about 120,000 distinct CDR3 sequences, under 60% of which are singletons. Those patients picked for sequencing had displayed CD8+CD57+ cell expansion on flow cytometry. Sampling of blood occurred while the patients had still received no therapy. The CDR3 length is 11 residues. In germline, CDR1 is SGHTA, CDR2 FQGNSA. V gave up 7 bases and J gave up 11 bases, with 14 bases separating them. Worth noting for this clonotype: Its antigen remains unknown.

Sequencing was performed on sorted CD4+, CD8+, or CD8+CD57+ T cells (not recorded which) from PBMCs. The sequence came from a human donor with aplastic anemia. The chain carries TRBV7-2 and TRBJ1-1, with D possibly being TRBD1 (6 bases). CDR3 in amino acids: CASTLTGLAFF. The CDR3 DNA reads TGTGCCAGCACCCTTACAGGGCTGGCTTTCTTT.